The 22 T cell receptor beta chains below were found in one sample sequenced in a study of T cell clonotyping in hematopoietic cell transplantation. Noted time point: recipient sample about 28 days before transplant, after cytoreduction. Method: immunoSEQ multiplex PCR; TCRdb's copy keeps in-frame clones and lacks some. The table has 50,000 or so clones, approximately 82% seen once. Sequenced material: peripheral blood mononuclear cells, taken before stem cell transplant. Receptors originate from a man between 60 and 70 years old with myelodysplastic syndrome. Some clones in this sample may be carry-over from other donors' samples.

V gene TRBV4-3 combines with J gene TRBJ1-1; D not certain. The CDR3 is 15 amino acids. Germline values: CDR1 LGHNA, CDR2 YSLEER. The germline V and J ends were trimmed by 0 bases and 5 bases, with 13 bases remaining between them. The CDR3 loop reads CASSQEKRRGTEAFF. The DNA for the CDR3 is TGCGCCAGCAGCCAAGAGAAGAGGAGAGGAACTGAAGCTTTCTTT.

This sequence joins TRBV9 and TRBJ2-1, with 8 bases identical to TRBD1. The CDR3 runs 14 residues. With V trimmed by 5 bases and J by 9 bases, 10 bases remained unmatched. Germline assignment: CDR1 SGDLS and CDR2 YYNGEE. DNA of the CDR3: TGTGCCAGCAGTTCAGGACAGGGATATGGTGAGCAGTTCTTC. This sequence encodes CASSSGQGYGEQFF.

As to this clone: In the same sample, other DNA sequences code for this CDR3. V is TRBV5-6 and J is TRBJ1-4; D gene unclear. The CDR3 contains 13 residues. The germline CDR1 and CDR2 sequences are SGHDT and YYEEEE. With 1 base removed from V and 0 bases from J, the gap between germline ends came to 1 base. The CDR3 reads CASSLPTNEKLFF. The CDR3 nucleotides read TGTGCCAGCAGCTTGCCAACTAATGAAAAACTGTTTTTT. The full variable domain, completed using reference TRBV5-6 and TRBJ1-4, is DAGVTQSPTHLIKTRGQQVTLRCSPKSGHDTVSWYQQALGQGPQFIFQYYEEEERQRGNFPDRFSGHQFPNYSSELNVNALLLGDSALYLCASSLPTNEKLFFGSGTQLSVL.

This rearrangement joins TRBV4-3 to TRBJ2-4; D may match TRBD1 or TRBD2 (5 bases each). The germline V gene encodes CDR1 LGHNA and CDR2 YSLEER. This CDR3 spans 16 amino acids. V was trimmed by 3 bases and J by 0 bases, leaving 12 bases between them. The CDR3 nucleotides read TGCGCCAGCAGCCAGGCAGGTGGGGGAGCCAAAAACATTCAGTACTTC. Translation: CASSQAGGGAKNIQYF.

On this clone itself: Germline and junction disagree at one end, which may indicate a read error. The CDR3 region is CSARGDEKLFF. The CDR3 DNA is TGCAGTGCCAGAGGGGACGAAAAACTGTTTTTT. The chain carries TRBV20-1 and TRBJ1-4, with D possibly matching TRBD1 (5 bases). The CDR3 covers 11 residues. The germline V gene has CDR1 DFQATT and CDR2 SNEGSKA (reference sequence).

The chain recombines TRBV6-1 with TRBJ2-5, with a weak D call TRBD2 (5 bases). Germline CDR1 and CDR2: MNHNS and SASEGT. This CDR3 has 11 amino acids. The V gene lost 10 bases and the J gene lost 5 bases, with 11 bases spanning the gap. The CDR3 nucleotides read TGTGCCACCTCGAGGAGGGAGACCCAGTACTTC. Translation gives CATSRRETQYF.

V and J are TRBV29-1 and TRBJ1-2; D gene ambiguous. V shed 7 bases and J shed 3 bases, with 9 bases lying between them. CDR3 length equals 11 residues. Germline V lookup: CDR1 SQVTM, CDR2 ANQGSEA. CDR3 protein: CSATQDYGYTF. Written as DNA, the CDR3 is TGCAGCGCCACCCAGGACTATGGCTACACCTTC.

The V call is TRBV9, the J call TRBJ2-1; TRBD1 is a possible D gene (5 bases). V lost 0 bases and J lost 9, with 19 bases in between. Germline V gene sequence: CDR1 SGDLS, CDR2 YYNGEE. The CDR3 is 16 residues long. This CDR3 is CASSVAGRAQVGEQFF. Here the CDR3 DNA reads TGTGCCAGCAGCGTAGCGGGCAGGGCCCAGGTCGGTGAGCAGTTCTTC.

The rearrangement joins TRBV5-4 to TRBJ2-7; possibly TRBD1 for D (6 bases). The CDR3 runs 13 residues. V lost 2 bases and J lost 6, with 12 bases in between. CDR1 is SGHNT and CDR2 is YYREEE in the germline V gene (reference sequence). CDR3 nucleotide sequence: TGTGCCAGCAGCTTACCCGGGACATCCGAGCAGTACTTC. Translating it yields CASSLPGTSEQYF. Using reference TRBV5-4 and TRBJ2-7 for the parts outside the CDR3, the full variable domain is ETGVTQSPTHLIKTRGQQVTLRCSSQSGHNTVSWYQQALGQGPQFIFQYYREEENGRGNFPPRFSGLQFPNYSSELNVNALELDDSALYLCASSLPGTSEQYFGPGTRLTVT.

This chain links TRBV30 with TRBJ2-3; 9 bases agree with TRBD2. Germline V gives CDR1 GTSNPN, CDR2 SVGIG (reference sequence). The trim removed 4 bases at V and 1 base at J, leaving 3 bases unmatched. The CDR3 covers 14 residues. Written as DNA, the CDR3 is TGTGCCTGGAACCTAGCGGGGCGCACAGATACGCAGTATTTT. Its translation: CAWNLAGRTDTQYF.

The rearrangement links TRBV18 to TRBJ2-5, with no clear D. With 1 base removed from V and 5 bases from J, the gap between germline ends came to 5 bases. Looked up from germline, CDR1 is KGHSH and CDR2 is LQKENI. The CDR3 spans 12 residues. The CDR3: CASSPRAETQYF. CDR3 coding DNA: TGTGCCAGCTCACCACGGGCGGAGACCCAGTACTTC. The whole variable domain, remainder taken from reference TRBV18 and TRBJ2-5, is NAGVMQNPRHLVRRRGQEARLRCSPMKGHSHVYWYRQLPEEGLKFMVYLQKENIIDESGMPKERFSAEFPKEGPSILRIQQVVRGDSAAYFCASSPRAETQYFGPGTRLLVL.

V and J are TRBV21-1 and TRBJ1-5. TRBV21-1 is tagged as a pseudogene. The CDR3 contains 14 residues. The CDR3 DNA sequence: TGTGCCAGCAGCAAATTAGATAGGCATCAGCCCCAGCATTTT. Amino acids: CASSKLDRHQPQHF.

This clone was detected only once. The chain has TRBV10-1 and TRBJ2-3, with no clear D. CDR1 is WNHNN and CDR2 is SYGVQD in the germline V gene (reference sequence). The CDR3 extends over 13 amino acids. V was clipped by 5 bases and J by 0 bases, with 6 bases between them. CDR3: CASSPDSTDTQYF. CDR3 in DNA: TGCGCCAGCAGTCCGGACAGCACAGATACGCAGTATTTT.

The gene calls are TRBV7-2 and TRBJ1-6, with TRBD1 identical over 7 bases. The CDR3 contains 15 residues. Germline CDR1 is SGHTA and CDR2 is FQGNSA. After removal of 1 base from V and 9 bases from J, the junction contained 6 bases not matched to a gene. Here the CDR3 DNA reads TGTGCCAGCAGCTTAGTGACCTCAGGGGGTTCACCCCTCCACTTT. The encoded protein is CASSLVTSGGSPLHF.

This rearrangement joins TRBV7-8 to TRBJ2-5, with no clear D. Trimming removed 1 base at V and 5 bases at J, with 11 bases between. Germline CDR1 SGHVS, CDR2 FQNEAQ. This CDR3 has 14 residues. The CDR3 protein is CASSLVFLPETQYF. The CDR3, as DNA: TGTGCCAGCAGCTTAGTGTTCCTGCCGGAGACCCAGTACTTC.

This clone has a handful of counts. The chain carries TRBV10-3 and TRBJ1-2, with TRBD1 matching 7 bases. The germline V gene encodes CDR1 ENHRY and CDR2 SYGVKD. The CDR3 extends over 14 amino acids. Germline trimming cut 10 bases from V and 3 bases from J; bases unmatched to any gene: 11. The CDR3 DNA reads as TGTGCCACGGGGGGGACAGAGAAATACTATGGCTACACCTTC. Translating gives CATGGTEKYYGYTF.

J is TRBJ2-2 and V is TRBV20-1, with D perhaps assigned TRBD1 or TRBD2 (5 bases each). V shed 3 bases and J shed 8 bases, with 7 bases lying between them. CDR1 and CDR2 (germline): DFQATT, SNEGSKA (reference sequence). The CDR3 is made up of 11 amino acids. The CDR3: CSASWGGELFF. The DNA of the CDR3 is TGCAGTGCTAGCTGGGGGGGGGAGCTGTTTTTT.

A word on this clone: The sample carries other DNA sequences with the same CDR3. The chain uses TRBV28 and TRBJ1-2; the match to TRBD1 covers 7 bases. The CDR3 totals 14 residues. Germline V gene data show CDR1 as MDHEN and CDR2 as SYDVKM. J was trimmed by 1 base and V by 5 bases; bases with no gene match: 4. CDR3 in DNA: TGTGCCAGCAGTACGGGACAGAGTAACTATGGCTACACCTTC. Its translation: CASSTGQSNYGYTF.

This clone was counted only a few times. The chain uses TRBV19 and TRBJ1-2, with D perhaps matching TRBD1 (5 bases). This CDR3 is built from 15 residues. Germline CDR1 is LNHDA and CDR2 is SQIVND (reference sequence). Trimming stripped 4 bases from V and 1 base from J, with 13 bases between. The CDR3 region has the DNA TGTGCCAGTAGTAGCCGGGAGGGGATTAACTATGGCTACACCTTC. As protein: CASSSREGINYGYTF.

V and J are TRBV5-1 and TRBJ2-7; TRBD1 is a possible D gene (6 bases). This CDR3 is 15 amino acids long. The V gene lost 0 bases and the J gene lost 0 bases, with 10 bases spanning the gap. Germline V gene data show CDR1 as SGHRS and CDR2 as YFSETQ. The CDR3 loop reads CASSLGADSSYEQYF. CDR3 nucleotide sequence: TGCGCCAGCAGCTTGGGGGCGGACAGCTCCTACGAGCAGTACTTC.

V and J are TRBV9 and TRBJ2-1; possibly TRBD2 for D (7 bases). The germline V gene encodes CDR1 SGDLS and CDR2 YYNGEE. There are 17 residues in the CDR3. Trimming cost V 1 base and J 6 bases, with 20 bases left between them. CDR3 nucleotide sequence: TGTGCCAGCAGCGTACGGGGGGCCCCACAAGGGGTCAATGAGCAGTTCTTC. Translated: CASSVRGAPQGVNEQFF.

This chain uses TRBV5-6 with TRBJ1-1; D unresolved. Trimming pared 4 bases from V and 0 bases from J, leaving 16 bases between. Germline-derived CDR1 and CDR2 are SGHDT and YYEEEE. CDR3 length: 16 amino acids. CDR3 coding DNA: TGTGCCAGCAGCAGAATCGGAAACACCATGAACACTGAAGCTTTCTTT. It encodes CASSRIGNTMNTEAFF.